One sample yielded the 13 T cell receptor beta chains listed below, sequenced in a study of T cells in Graves' hyperthyroidism and ophthalmopathy (dated by TCRdb to between 2019 and 2020). Preparation of the library involved multiplex PCR. The instrument given in TCRdb is Illumina HiSeq 2000. The TCR beta CDR3 regions were amplified from RNA transcripts. For the first round of RT-PCR on the TCR CDR3, the HTBI primer set was used together with the Qiagen OneStep RT-PCR kit. The public reads were reanalyzed by TCRdb: fastp trimming at Q25, MiXCR alignment, in-frame beta chains only. A single entry per CDR3 protein holds the most common genes and DNA from its merged rows. The sample profile shows fewer than 400,000 distinct CDR3 sequences; 20% to 30% of them were found once. Together, the top ten hold roughly 70% of the sample. Specimen: blood. The receptors originated from a man over 45 with Graves' hyperthyroidism.

V usage is TRBV7-2 and J usage is TRBJ1-5, with D uncertain. This CDR3 has 13 amino acids. Germline V gene sequence: CDR1 SGHTA, CDR2 FQGNSA. The V end was cut by 1 base, the J end by 3 bases, with 4 bases between. The CDR3 sequence: CASSLENNQPQHF. In DNA, the CDR3 is TGTGCCAGCAGCTTAGAAAACAATCAGCCCCAGCATTTT. The complete variable domain, with remaining parts taken from reference TRBV7-2 and TRBJ1-5, reads GAGVSQSPSNKVTEKGKDVELRCDPISGHTALYWYRQSLGQGLEFLIYFQGNSAPDKSGLPSDRFSAERTGGSVSTLTIQRTQQEDSAVYLCASSLENNQPQHFGDGTRLSIL.

The chain uses TRBV12-3 or TRBV12-4 and TRBJ2-4; TRBD1 agrees at 7 bases. Trimming took 5 bases from V and 6 from J; bases not matched to a gene: 16. The CDR3 is 17 residues long. In DNA, the CDR3 is TGTGCCAGCAGTAACCCTCGCCAGGGGGAGTGGGGAAACATTCAGTACTTC. Translating it yields CASSNPRQGEWGNIQYF.

This clonotype has a count of ten or more. The rearrangement links TRBV27 to TRBJ2-1, with no clear D. Trimming cost V 1 base and J 0 bases, with 4 bases left between them. The CDR3 runs to 14 residues. Germline V gene lookup returns CDR1 MNHEY and CDR2 SMNVEV (reference sequence). The CDR3 protein is CASSLWGSYNEQFF. CDR3 coding DNA: TGTGCCAGCAGTTTATGGGGCTCCTACAATGAGCAGTTCTTC.

The chain has TRBV27 and TRBJ2-1; D not resolved. Germline V gene data show CDR1 as MNHEY and CDR2 as SMNVEV (reference sequence). The CDR3 is made up of 14 amino acids. The V and J ends lost 6 bases and 7 bases respectively, with 16 bases between them. CDR3 amino acids: CASSQRQDLNEQFF. CDR3 DNA: TGTGCCAGCAGCCAAAGGCAGGATTTGAATGAGCAGTTCTTC.

This clonotype was detected a few times. The chain employs TRBV7-9 and TRBJ1-1; possible D gene TRBD1, 5 bases. Trimming left V 3 bases short and J 3 bases short, with 11 bases between. Germline V gene data show CDR1 as SEHNR and CDR2 as FQNEAQ (reference sequence). The CDR3 spans 14 residues. DNA for the CDR3: TGTGCCAGCAGCTTCCAGGGAGGGCACACTGAAGCTTTCTTT. Translating it yields CASSFQGGHTEAFF.

V usage is TRBV10-2 and J usage is TRBJ2-5, with D tentatively TRBD1 (6 bases). The germline V gene has CDR1 WSHSY and CDR2 SAAADI. The V and J ends lost 8 bases and 4 bases respectively, with 11 bases between them. This CDR3 has 12 amino acids. CDR3 sequence (DNA): TGCGCCAGCGGACTCAGGGGAGAGACCCAGTACTTC. Translation gives CASGLRGETQYF.

This clonotype turned up a few times. This chain's CDR3 is CASSGSVRLTNTGELFF. CDR3 nucleotides: TGTGCCAGCAGTGGCAGCGTCCGGCTAACGAACACCGGGGAGCTGTTTTTT. The chain joins TRBV7-3 to TRBJ2-2; D unclear. Trimming removed 6 bases at V and 0 bases at J, with 17 bases between. There are 17 residues in the CDR3. CDR1 is SGHTA, CDR2 FQGTGA, per germline.

This clonotype was observed once. The rearrangement uses TRBV5-1 and TRBJ2-3; D call uncertain. In germline, CDR1 is SGHRS, CDR2 YFSETQ. The CDR3 length is 14 residues. V lost 0 bases and J 7 bases, leaving 12 bases between the germline ends. The CDR3 nucleotides read TGCGCCAGCAGCTTGGTACTACCACCCCATACGCAGTATTTT. This codes for CASSLVLPPHTQYF.

This clonotype was seen a few times. V and J are TRBV30 and TRBJ1-3; D gene unclear. Germline V gene data show CDR1 as GTSNPN and CDR2 as SVGIG (reference sequence). V lost 5 bases to trimming and J lost 2 bases, with 7 bases between them. This CDR3 is built from 12 residues. The CDR3 loop reads CAWLTTGNTIYF. The CDR3, as DNA: TGTGCCTGGTTAACTACTGGAAACACCATATATTTT.

The V and J genes are TRBV7-6 and TRBJ1-2; possible D gene TRBD1, 5 bases. Trimming shortened V by 5 bases and J by 5 bases, and 15 bases separated the two germline ends. CDR3 length: 14 amino acids. Per germline, CDR1 SGHVS and CDR2 FNYEAQ. CDR3 loop: CASSPSDGGYGYTF. The CDR3 DNA is TGTGCCAGCAGCCCCTCGGACGGGGGGTATGGCTACACCTTC.

The rearrangement uses TRBV13 and TRBJ2-7, with no clear D. V lost 5 bases to trimming and J lost 5 bases, with 10 bases between them. The CDR3 loop spans 12 amino acids. Germline loops: CDR1 PRHDT, CDR2 FYEKMQ (reference sequence). CDR3 sequence: CASSPPGDEQYF. CDR3 coding DNA: TGTGCCAGCAGCCCCCCCGGCGACGAGCAGTACTTC.

V usage is TRBV6-1 and J usage is TRBJ2-3, with D maybe TRBD2 (6 bases). The V end was cut by 5 bases, the J end by 7 bases, with 16 bases between. This CDR3 region has 14 residues. The V gene's germline CDR1 is MNHNS and CDR2 SASEGT. The CDR3 loop reads CASSPLAGGHTQYF. CDR3 in DNA: TGTGCCAGCAGTCCCCTAGCAGGAGGGCATACGCAGTATTTT.

The chain combines TRBV12-3 or TRBV12-4 with TRBJ2-7; 9 nucleotides match TRBD1. This CDR3 has 15 residues. J lost 5 bases, V lost 5 bases, and 10 bases had no gene match. Here the CDR3 DNA reads TGTGCCAGCAGTAGCTCAGGGGACAGGGAGCACGAGCAGTACTTC. It encodes CASSSSGDREHEQYF.